Listed below are T cell receptor beta chains from one sample, sequenced in a study of spatial heterogeneity in lung cancer. Via MiXCR, TCRdb re-called the 5' RACE reads, giving one row per CDR3 protein. Seen here are roughly 120,000 distinct CDR3 sequences, 9% to 15% observed once, and the top ten hold 16%. The material was PBMCs, obtained at follow-up. All receptors derive from a male donor with early-stage non-small cell lung cancer. Both conserved end residues are part of each CDR3. D genes are given only for firm matches. Not every row has a clone size; where given, it reads once, few, many or a size class.

>TRBJ2-1|TRBV7-2|.|.
CASSFRKEQFF
TGTGCCAGCAGCTTCCGGAAAGAGCAGTTCTTC
>TRBJ2-1|TRBV2|.|.
CASNFYSSYNEQFF
TGTGCCAGCAATTTCTACTCCTCCTACAATGAGCAGTTCTTC
>TRBJ2-7|TRBV28|.|many
CASSVVVEGYEQYF
TGTGCCAGCAGTGTGGTAGTGGAGGGGTACGAGCAGTACTTC
>TRBJ2-5|TRBV7-2|.|.
CASSLVSETQYF
TGTGCCAGCAGCTTAGTCTCTGAGACCCAGTACTTC
>TRBJ1-2|TRBV27|.|few
CASSLALDRNYGYTF
TGTGCCAGCAGTTTGGCCCTAGACAGGAACTATGGCTACACCTTC
>TRBJ1-2|TRBV6-5|TRBD1|.
CASSRGTAHVRGYTF
TGTGCCAGCAGTCGGGGGACAGCCCACGTAAGGGGCTACACCTTC
>TRBJ1-5|TRBV19|TRBD1|few
CASRLTGTGYQPQHF
TGTGCCAGTAGGCTTACCGGGACAGGGTATCAGCCCCAGCATTTT
>TRBJ2-5|TRBV11-2|.|many
CASSSPSGHQETQYF
TGTGCCAGCAGCTCCCCCTCCGGACACCAAGAGACCCAGTACTTC
>TRBJ2-5|TRBV4-1|.|few
CASSQPGWETQYF
TGCGCCAGCAGCCAGCCAGGGTGGGAGACCCAGTACTTC
>TRBJ2-3|TRBV27|TRBD1|.
CASSSGQVSTDTQYF
TGTGCCAGCAGTTCCGGACAGGTCAGCACAGATACGCAGTATTTT
>TRBJ2-5|TRBV7-9|.|.
CASSTSGPGETQYF
TGTGCCAGCAGCACCTCCGGACCTGGGGAGACCCAGTACTTC
>TRBJ2-3|TRBV5-1|.|.
CASSLASPTDTQYF
TGCGCCAGCAGCTTGGCGAGTCCCACAGATACGCAGTATTTT
>TRBJ2-7|TRBV7-2|.|.
CASSLGYTGTYEQYF
TGTGCCAGCAGCTTAGGCTATACAGGGACCTACGAGCAGTACTTC
>TRBJ2-3|TRBV2|TRBD1|many
CASSERGRDTDTQYF
TGTGCCAGCAGTGAAAGGGGGCGAGACACAGATACGCAGTATTTT
>TRBJ2-7|TRBV20-1|.|many
CSASWEGGGYEQYF
TGCAGTGCTAGTTGGGAAGGGGGGGGCTACGAGCAGTACTTC
>TRBJ2-1|TRBV28|TRBD2|.
CASSLPGTSGRNEQFF
TGTGCCAGCAGTCTACCCGGGACTAGCGGGCGCAATGAGCAGTTCTTC
>TRBJ2-1|TRBV5-5|TRBD2|many
CASSFTGRSNEQFF
TGTGCCAGCAGCTTTACCGGGAGGAGCAATGAGCAGTTCTTC
>TRBJ1-1|TRBV6-5|.|few
CASLKRGIFGYTEAFF
TGTGCCAGTCTTAAGAGGGGGATTTTCGGTTACACTGAAGCTTTCTTT
>TRBJ2-1|TRBV11-2|TRBD1|many
CASSLGRQGGEQFF
TGTGCCAGCAGCCTCGGCAGACAGGGTGGTGAGCAGTTCTTC
>TRBJ2-1|TRBV7-9|.|.
CASNGGRTYNEQFF
TGTGCCAGCAATGGGGGGCGGACCTACAATGAGCAGTTCTTC
>TRBJ1-1|TRBV5-1|.|few
CASTRDTEAFF
TGCGCCAGCACAAGGGACACTGAAGCTTTCTTT
>TRBJ2-5|TRBV7-9|.|.
CASSSTPGGRETQYF
TGTGCCAGCAGCTCCACTCCCGGGGGGCGAGAGACCCAGTACTTC
>TRBJ2-3|TRBV30|.|.
CAWSVSAGSTDTQYF
TGTGCCTGGAGTGTGTCAGCGGGTAGCACAGATACGCAGTATTTT
>TRBJ1-5|TRBV28|.|.
CASSPPPQGNQPQHF
TGTGCCAGCAGTCCTCCACCGCAGGGGAACCAGCCCCAGCATTTT
>TRBJ2-5|TRBV5-1|.|few
CASSLLGEETQYF
TGCGCCAGCAGCTTATTAGGCGAGGAGACCCAGTACTTC
>TRBJ2-1|TRBV20-1|.|few
CSARRTGRAYNEQFF
TGCAGTGCTAGAAGGACAGGGAGGGCCTACAATGAGCAGTTCTTC
>TRBJ1-5|TRBV12-5|.|.
CASGLLGLNQPQHF
TGTGCTAGTGGTTTGTTAGGGCTCAATCAGCCCCAGCATTTT
>TRBJ2-7|TRBV7-2|TRBD1|.
CASSLGTGGSEQYF
TGTGCCAGCAGCTTAGGGACAGGGGGCTCGGAGCAGTACTTC
>TRBJ2-2|TRBV12-3/TRBV12-4|.|.
CASRAGGLSTGELFF
TGTGCCAGCAGGGCAGGGGGGCTGTCCACCGGGGAGCTGTTTTTT
>TRBJ2-3|TRBV9|TRBD2|few
CASSVALAGGTDTQYF
TGTGCCAGCAGCGTAGCACTAGCGGGGGGCACAGATACGCAGTATTTT
>TRBJ2-3|TRBV3-1|TRBD2|.
CASSQGPATSWADTQYF
TGTGCCAGCAGCCAAGGTCCGGCGACTAGCTGGGCAGATACGCAGTATTTT